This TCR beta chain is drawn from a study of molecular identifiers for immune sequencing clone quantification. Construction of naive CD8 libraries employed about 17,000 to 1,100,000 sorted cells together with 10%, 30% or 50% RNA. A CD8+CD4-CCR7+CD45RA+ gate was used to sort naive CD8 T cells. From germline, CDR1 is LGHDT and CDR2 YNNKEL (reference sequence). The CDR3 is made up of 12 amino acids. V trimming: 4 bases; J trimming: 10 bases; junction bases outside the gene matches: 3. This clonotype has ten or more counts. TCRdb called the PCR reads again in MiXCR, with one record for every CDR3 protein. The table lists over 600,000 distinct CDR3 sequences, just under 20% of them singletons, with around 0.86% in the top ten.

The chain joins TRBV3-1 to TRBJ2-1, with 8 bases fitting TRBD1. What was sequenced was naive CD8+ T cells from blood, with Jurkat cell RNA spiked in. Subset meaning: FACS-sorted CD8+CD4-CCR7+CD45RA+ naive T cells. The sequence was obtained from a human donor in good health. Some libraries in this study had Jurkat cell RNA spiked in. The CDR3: CASSRQGQEQFF. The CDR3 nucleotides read TGTGCCAGCAGCCGACAGGGGCAAGAGCAGTTCTTC.